This TCR beta chain was observed in a study of PD-1 blockade in classical Hodgkin lymphoma. This clone was detected a few times. The target antigen is unknown. TCRdb keeps only in-frame clones here, not all; method: immunoSEQ multiplex PCR. The table lists around 50,000 clones, 90% of them singletons. The time point here: cycle 4 day 1 (C4D1), after less than 7 weeks of nivolumab. With no exception, relapse followed autologous stem cell transplantation in all patients, and brentuximab vedotin exposure varied. Complete response, partial response or progressive disease was recorded as best response. General observations from the study: Diminished baseline TCR diversity has been reported in newly diagnosed patients relative to healthy donors. Partial responders and progressors had significantly lower baseline TCR diversity.

This CDR3 contains 14 residues. Per the germline V gene, CDR1 is SNHLY and CDR2 is FYNNEI. V gave up 3 bases and J gave up 8 bases; unmatched junction bases: 5. The receptor comes from a human donor with classical Hodgkin lymphoma. The rearrangement uses TRBV2 and TRBJ1-4; 8 bases fit TRBD1. This material consisted of peripheral blood mononuclear cells (PBMCs), taken before the fourth cycle of nivolumab. The CDR3 nucleotides are TGTGCCAGCAGTGATGAGACAGGGGACGAAAAACTGTTTTTT. This sequence encodes CASSDETGDEKLFF.